This T cell receptor (beta chain) originates from a study of T cell responses to AZD1222 COVID-19 vaccine. Notes on the study in general: The study reported that nearly half of spike-specific TCRs target unmutated variant regions.

Worth noting for this clone: No antigen is known for it.

V lost 1 base to trimming and J lost 6 bases, with 8 bases between them. The CDR3 runs 13 residues. Germline V gene data show CDR1 as SNHLY and CDR2 as FYNNEI. Generated by immunoSEQ multiplex PCR, the TCRdb table keeps only in-frame clones and is missing some. Here the sample spans about 140,000 clones, almost 95% being singletons. The sample here was peripheral blood, taken 28 days after the second AZD1222 dose. This receptor was taken from an adult who received the AZD1222 COVID-19 vaccine. The chain employs TRBV2 and TRBJ2-3; D is ambiguous. The CDR3 here is CASSEGPFDTQYF. CDR3 in DNA: TGTGCCAGCAGTGAAGGGCCCTTCGATACGCAGTATTTT.